These 2 T cell receptor beta chains share one sample of origin, sequenced in a study of PD-1 blockade in mismatch repair-deficient tumors. Assay used: immunoSEQ multiplex PCR; TCRdb lists only in-frame clones, some missing. The sample shows roughly 130,000 clones, 88% of them seen only once. The sequencing here drew on peripheral blood, taken 70 to 72 weeks after starting pembrolizumab. The receptors were sampled from an adult with mismatch repair-deficient cancer.

The V and J genes are TRBV19 and TRBJ1-3; D is perhaps TRBD1 (5 bases). V shed 6 bases and J shed 0 bases, with 15 bases lying between them. The germline CDR1 and CDR2 sequences are LNHDA and SQIVND (reference sequence). This CDR3 has 16 amino acids. CDR3 loop: CASSLGSGSSGNTIYF. CDR3 nucleotides: TGTGCCAGTAGCCTCGGTTCAGGGAGCTCTGGAAACACCATATATTTT.

The genes are TRBV28 and TRBJ2-2; a weak D match, TRBD1 (6 bases). Trimming removed 7 bases at V and 4 bases at J, with 25 bases between. CDR1 MDHEN and CDR2 SYDVKM come from the germline V gene. There are 18 residues in the CDR3. CDR3 nucleotide sequence: TGTGCCAGCATCCCTTCCAGGGGAAGAGGCTTCGGCACCGGGGAGCTGTTTTTT. It translates to CASIPSRGRGFGTGELFF.